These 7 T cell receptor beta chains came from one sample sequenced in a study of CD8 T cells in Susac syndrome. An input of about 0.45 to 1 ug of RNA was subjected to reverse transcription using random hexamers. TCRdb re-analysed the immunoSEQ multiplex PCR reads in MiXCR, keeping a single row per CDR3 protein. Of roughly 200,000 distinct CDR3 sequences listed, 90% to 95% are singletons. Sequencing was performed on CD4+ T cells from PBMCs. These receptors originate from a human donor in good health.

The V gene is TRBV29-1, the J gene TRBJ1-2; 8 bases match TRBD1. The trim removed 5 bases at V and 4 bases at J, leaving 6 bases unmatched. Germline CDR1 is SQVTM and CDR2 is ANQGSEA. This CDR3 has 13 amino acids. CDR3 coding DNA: TGCAGCGTTACGGGGGACAGGTCCTATGGCTACACCTTC. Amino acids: CSVTGDRSYGYTF. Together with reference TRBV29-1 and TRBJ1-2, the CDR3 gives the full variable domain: SAVISQKPSRDICQRGTSLTIQCQVDSQVTMMFWYRQQPGQSLTLIATANQGSEATYESGFVIDKFPISRPNLTFSTLTVSNMSPEDSSIYLCSVTGDRSYGYTFGSGTRLTVV.

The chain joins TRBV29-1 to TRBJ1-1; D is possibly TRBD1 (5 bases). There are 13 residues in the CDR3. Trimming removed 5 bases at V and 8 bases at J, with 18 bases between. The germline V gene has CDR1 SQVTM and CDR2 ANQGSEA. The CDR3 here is CSVRRGRAREAFF. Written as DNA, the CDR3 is TGCAGCGTTCGCCGGGGGAGGGCGCGGGAAGCTTTCTTT.

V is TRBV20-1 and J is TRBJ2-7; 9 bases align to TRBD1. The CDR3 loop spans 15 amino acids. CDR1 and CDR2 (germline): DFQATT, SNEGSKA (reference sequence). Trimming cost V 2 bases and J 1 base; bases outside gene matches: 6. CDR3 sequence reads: CSARPGQGRSYEQYV. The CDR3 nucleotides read TGCAGTGCTAGACCCGGACAGGGGAGATCCTACGAGCAGTACGTC.

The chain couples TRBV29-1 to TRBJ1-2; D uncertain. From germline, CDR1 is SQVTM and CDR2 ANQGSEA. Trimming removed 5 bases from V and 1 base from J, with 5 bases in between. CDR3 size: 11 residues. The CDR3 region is CSVSHNYGYTF. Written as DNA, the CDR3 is TGCAGCGTTTCACATAACTATGGCTACACCTTC.

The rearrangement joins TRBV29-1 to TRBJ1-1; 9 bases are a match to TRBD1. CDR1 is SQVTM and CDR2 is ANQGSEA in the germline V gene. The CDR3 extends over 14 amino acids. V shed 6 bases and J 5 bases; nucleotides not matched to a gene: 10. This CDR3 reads CSVGDRADLTEAFF. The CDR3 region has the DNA TGCAGCGTCGGGGACAGGGCGGACCTAACTGAAGCTTTCTTT.

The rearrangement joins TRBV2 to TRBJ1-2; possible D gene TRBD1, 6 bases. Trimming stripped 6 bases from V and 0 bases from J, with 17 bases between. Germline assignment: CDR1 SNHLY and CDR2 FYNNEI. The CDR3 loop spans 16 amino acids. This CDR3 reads CASSLRMTGTNYGYTF. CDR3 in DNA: TGTGCCAGCAGCCTTCGGATGACAGGAACTAACTATGGCTACACCTTC.

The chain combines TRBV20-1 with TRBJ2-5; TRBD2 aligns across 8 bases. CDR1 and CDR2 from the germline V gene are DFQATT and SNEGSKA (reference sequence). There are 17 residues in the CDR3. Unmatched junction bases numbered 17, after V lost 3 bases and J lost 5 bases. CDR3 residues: CSASHPPRTSLWETQYF. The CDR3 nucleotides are TGCAGTGCTAGTCACCCACCCCGGACTAGCCTTTGGGAGACCCAGTACTTC.